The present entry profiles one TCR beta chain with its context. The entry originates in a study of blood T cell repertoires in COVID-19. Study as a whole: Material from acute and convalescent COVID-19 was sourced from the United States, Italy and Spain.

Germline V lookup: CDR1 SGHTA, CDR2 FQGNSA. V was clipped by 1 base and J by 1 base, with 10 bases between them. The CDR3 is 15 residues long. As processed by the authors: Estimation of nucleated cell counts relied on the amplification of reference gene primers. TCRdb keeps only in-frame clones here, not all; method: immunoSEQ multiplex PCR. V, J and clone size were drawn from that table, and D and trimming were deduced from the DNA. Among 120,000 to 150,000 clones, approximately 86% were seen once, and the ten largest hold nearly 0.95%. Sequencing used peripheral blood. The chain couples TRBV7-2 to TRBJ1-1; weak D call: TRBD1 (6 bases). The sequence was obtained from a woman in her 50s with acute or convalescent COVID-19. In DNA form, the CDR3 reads TGTGCCAGCAGCTTAGGTGCCAGGGGGAACACTGAAGCTTTCTTT. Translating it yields CASSLGARGNTEAFF.